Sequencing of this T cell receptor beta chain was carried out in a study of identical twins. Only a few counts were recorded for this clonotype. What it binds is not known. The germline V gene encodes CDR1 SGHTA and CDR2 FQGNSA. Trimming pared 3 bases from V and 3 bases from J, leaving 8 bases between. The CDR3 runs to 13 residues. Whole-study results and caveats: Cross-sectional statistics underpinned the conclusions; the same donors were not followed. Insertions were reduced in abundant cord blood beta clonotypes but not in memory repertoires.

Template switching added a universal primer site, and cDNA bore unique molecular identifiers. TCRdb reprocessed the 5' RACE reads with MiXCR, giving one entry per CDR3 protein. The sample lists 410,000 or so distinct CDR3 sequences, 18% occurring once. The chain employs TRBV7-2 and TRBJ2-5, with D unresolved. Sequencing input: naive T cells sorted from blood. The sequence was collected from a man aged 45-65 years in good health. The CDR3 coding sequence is TGTGCCAGCAGCTTTTGGCAGAAAGAGACCCAGTACTTC. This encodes CASSFWQKETQYF.